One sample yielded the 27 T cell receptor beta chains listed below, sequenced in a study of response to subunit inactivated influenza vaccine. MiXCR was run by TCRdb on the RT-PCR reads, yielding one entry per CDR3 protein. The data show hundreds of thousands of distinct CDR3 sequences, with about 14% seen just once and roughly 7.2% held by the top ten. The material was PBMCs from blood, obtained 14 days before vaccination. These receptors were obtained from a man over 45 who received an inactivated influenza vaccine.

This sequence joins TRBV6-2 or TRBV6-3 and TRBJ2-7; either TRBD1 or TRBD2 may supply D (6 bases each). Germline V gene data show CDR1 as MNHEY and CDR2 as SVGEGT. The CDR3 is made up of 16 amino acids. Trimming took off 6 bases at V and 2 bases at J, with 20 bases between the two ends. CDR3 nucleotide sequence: TGTGCCAGCAGGAGGGGGGCCCCACGTCACACCTACGAGCAGTACTTC. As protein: CASRRGAPRHTYEQYF.

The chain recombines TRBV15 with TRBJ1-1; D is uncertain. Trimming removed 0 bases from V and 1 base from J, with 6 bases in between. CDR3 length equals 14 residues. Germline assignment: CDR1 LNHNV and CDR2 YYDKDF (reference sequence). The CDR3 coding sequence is TGTGCCACCAGCAGAGATGGGAGGAACACTGAAGCTTTCTTT. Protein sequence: CATSRDGRNTEAFF.

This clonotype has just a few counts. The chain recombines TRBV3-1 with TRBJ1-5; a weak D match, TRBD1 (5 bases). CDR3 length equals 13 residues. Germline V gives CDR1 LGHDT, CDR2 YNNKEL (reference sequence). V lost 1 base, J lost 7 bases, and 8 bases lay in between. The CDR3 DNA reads TGTGCCAGCAGCCAAGTGCCAGGGCAGCCCCAGCATTTT. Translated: CASSQVPGQPQHF.

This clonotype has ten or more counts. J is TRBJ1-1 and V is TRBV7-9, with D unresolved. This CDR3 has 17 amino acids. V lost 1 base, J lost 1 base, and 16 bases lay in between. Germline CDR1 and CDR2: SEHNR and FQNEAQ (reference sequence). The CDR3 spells CASSLVKFGRRNTEAFF. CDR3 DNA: TGTGCCAGCAGCTTAGTCAAGTTTGGAAGGAGGAACACTGAAGCTTTCTTT.

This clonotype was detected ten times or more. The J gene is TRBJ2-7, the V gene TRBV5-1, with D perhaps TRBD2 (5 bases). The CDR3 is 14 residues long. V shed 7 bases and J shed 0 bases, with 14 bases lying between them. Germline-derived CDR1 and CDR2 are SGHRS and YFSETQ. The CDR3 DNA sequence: TGCGCCAGCGTCGAGGGTCCTGCCTCCTACGAGCAGTACTTC. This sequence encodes CASVEGPASYEQYF.

The CDR3 is CASSLYPSTDTQYF. Here the CDR3 DNA reads TGTGCCAGCAGCTTATATCCATCCACAGATACGCAGTATTTT. This chain joins TRBV7-3 and TRBJ2-3, with D unresolved. CDR1 is SGHTA and CDR2 is FQGTGA in the germline V gene. The CDR3 covers 14 residues. V was pared by 2 bases and J by 2 bases, with 8 bases between.

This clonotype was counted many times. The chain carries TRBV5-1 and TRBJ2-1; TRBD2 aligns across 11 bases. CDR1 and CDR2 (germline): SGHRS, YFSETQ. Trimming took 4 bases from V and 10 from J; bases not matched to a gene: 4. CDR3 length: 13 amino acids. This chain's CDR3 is CASSPGTSGEQFF. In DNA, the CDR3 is TGCGCCAGCAGCCCGGGGACTAGCGGAGAGCAGTTCTTC.

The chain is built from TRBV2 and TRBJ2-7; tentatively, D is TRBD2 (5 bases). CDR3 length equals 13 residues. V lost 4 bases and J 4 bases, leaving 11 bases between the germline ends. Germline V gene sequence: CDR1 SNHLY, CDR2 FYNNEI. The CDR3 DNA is TGTGCCAGCAGTGGAGGGATGGATTACGAGCAGTACTTC. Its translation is CASSGGMDYEQYF.

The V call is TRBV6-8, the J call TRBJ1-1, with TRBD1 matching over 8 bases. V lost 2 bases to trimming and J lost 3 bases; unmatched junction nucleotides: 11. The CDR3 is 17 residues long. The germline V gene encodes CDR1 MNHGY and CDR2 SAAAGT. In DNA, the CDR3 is TGTGCCAGCAGTTACCCTCGGACAGGGCCAGGGTACACTGAAGCTTTCTTT. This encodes CASSYPRTGPGYTEAFF.

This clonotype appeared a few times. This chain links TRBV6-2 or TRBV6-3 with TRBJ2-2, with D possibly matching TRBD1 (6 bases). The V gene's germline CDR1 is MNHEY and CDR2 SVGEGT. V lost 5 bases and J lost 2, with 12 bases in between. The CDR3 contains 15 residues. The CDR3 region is CASSVDRLNTGELFF. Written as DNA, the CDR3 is TGTGCCAGCAGTGTAGACAGGCTTAACACCGGGGAGCTGTTTTTT.

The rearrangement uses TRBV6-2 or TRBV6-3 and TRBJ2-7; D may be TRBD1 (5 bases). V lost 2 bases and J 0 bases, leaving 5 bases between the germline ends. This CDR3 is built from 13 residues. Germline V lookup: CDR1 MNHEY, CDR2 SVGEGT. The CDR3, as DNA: TGTGCCAGCAGTTACGGGGCCTCCTACGAGCAGTACTTC. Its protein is CASSYGASYEQYF.

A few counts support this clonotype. This CDR3 reads CASSTSGRDGTDTQYF. CDR3 nucleotide sequence: TGTGCCAGTTCCACTAGCGGGAGGGATGGCACAGATACGCAGTATTTT. This chain connects TRBV6-1 to TRBJ2-3; TRBD2 aligns across 13 bases. CDR3 length: 16 amino acids. V was clipped by 9 bases and J by 1 base; unmatched bases: 7. Germline V lookup: CDR1 MNHNS, CDR2 SASEGT.

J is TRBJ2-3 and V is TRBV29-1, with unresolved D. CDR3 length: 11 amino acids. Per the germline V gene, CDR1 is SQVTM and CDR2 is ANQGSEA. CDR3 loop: CTIRGTDTQYF. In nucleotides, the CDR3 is TGCACCATTAGGGGCACAGATACGCAGTATTTT.

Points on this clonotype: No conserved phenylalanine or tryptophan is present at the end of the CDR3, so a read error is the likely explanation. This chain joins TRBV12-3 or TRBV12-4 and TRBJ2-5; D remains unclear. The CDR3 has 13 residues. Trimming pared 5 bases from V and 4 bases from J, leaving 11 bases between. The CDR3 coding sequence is TGTGCCAGCAGTACGCCCGGTGGAGAGACCCAGTACCTC. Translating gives CASSTPGGETQYL.

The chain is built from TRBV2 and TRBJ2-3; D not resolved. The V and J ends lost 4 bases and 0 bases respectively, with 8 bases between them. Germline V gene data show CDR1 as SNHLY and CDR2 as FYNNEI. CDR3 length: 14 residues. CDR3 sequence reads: CASSARSSTDTQYF. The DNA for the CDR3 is TGTGCCAGCAGTGCCAGGTCTAGCACAGATACGCAGTATTTT.

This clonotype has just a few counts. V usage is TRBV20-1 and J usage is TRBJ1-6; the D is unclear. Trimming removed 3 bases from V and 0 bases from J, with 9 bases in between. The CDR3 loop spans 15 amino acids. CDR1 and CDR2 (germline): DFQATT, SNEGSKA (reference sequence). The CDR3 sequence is CSARAGSSYNSPLHF. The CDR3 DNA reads TGCAGTGCTAGGGCCGGGAGCTCCTATAATTCACCCCTCCACTTT.

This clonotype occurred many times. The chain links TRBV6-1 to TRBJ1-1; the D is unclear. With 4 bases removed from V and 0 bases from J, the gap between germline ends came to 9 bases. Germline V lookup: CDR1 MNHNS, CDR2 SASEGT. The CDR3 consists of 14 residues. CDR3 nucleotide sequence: TGTGCCAGCAGTGTTCTTAGAATGAACACTGAAGCTTTCTTT. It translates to CASSVLRMNTEAFF.

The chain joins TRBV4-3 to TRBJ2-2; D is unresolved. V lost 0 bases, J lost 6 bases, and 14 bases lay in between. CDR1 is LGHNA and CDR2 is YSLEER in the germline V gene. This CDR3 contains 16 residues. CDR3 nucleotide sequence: TGCGCCAGCAGCCAAGATCTGGGCTTGTCCCCCGGGGAGCTGTTTTTT. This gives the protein CASSQDLGLSPGELFF.

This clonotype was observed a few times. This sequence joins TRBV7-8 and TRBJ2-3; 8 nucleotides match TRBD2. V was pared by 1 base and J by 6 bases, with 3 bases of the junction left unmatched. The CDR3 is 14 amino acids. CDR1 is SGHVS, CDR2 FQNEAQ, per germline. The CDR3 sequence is CASSLGLAWDTQYF. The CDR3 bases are TGTGCCAGCAGCTTAGGACTAGCGTGGGATACGCAGTATTTT.

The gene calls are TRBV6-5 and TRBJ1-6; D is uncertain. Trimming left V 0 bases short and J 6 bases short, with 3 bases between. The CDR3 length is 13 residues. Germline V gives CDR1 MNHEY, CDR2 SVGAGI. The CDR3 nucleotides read TGTGCCAGCAGTTACTCGATTAATTCACCCCTCCACTTT. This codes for CASSYSINSPLHF.

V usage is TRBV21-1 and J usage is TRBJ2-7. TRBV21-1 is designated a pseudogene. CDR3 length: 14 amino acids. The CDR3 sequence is CASSKGTSSYEQYF. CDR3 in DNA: TGTGCCAGCAGCAAAGGTACGAGCTCCTACGAGCAGTACTTC.

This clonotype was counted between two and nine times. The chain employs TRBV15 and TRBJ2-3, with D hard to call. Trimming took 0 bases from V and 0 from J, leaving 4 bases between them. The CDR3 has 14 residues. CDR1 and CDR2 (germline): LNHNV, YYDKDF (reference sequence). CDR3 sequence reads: CATSRDGSTDTQYF. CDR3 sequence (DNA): TGTGCCACCAGCAGAGATGGCAGCACAGATACGCAGTATTTT.

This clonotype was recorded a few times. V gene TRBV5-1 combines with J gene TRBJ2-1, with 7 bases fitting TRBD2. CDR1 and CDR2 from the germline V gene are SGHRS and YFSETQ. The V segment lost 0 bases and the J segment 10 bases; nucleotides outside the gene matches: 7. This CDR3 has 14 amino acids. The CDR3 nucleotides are TGCGCCAGCAGCTTGGCTGCTAGCGGAACAGAGCAGTTCTTC. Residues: CASSLAASGTEQFF.

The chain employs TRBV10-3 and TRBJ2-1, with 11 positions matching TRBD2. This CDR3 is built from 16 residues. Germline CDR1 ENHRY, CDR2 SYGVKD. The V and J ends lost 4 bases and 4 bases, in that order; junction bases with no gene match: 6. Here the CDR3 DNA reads TGTGCCATCAGTGGTTCGGGACTAGCGGAATACAATGAGCAGTTCTTC. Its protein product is CAISGSGLAEYNEQFF.

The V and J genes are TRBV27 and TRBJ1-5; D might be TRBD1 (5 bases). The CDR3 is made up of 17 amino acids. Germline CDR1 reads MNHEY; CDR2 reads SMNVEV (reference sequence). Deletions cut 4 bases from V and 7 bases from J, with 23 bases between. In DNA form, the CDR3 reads TGTGCCAGCAGTTCATCCCAGGCAGGGATAATTAAACAGCCCCAGCATTTT. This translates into CASSSSQAGIIKQPQHF.

The CDR3 DNA follows: TGTGCCAGCAGCCGACTTTCCGTGAACACTGAAGCTTTCTTT. Encoded protein: CASSRLSVNTEAFF. The V and J genes are TRBV7-9 and TRBJ1-1; D uncertain. CDR1 and CDR2 from the germline V gene are SEHNR and FQNEAQ (reference sequence). Trimming shortened V by 5 bases and J by 0 bases, and 10 bases separated the two germline ends. The CDR3 extends over 14 amino acids.

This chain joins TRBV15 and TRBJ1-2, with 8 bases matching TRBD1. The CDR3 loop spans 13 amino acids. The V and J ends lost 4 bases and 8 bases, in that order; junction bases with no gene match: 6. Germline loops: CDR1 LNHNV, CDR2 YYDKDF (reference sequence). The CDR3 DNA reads TGTGCCACCAGCACGGACAGGGTTAGCGGCTACACCTTC. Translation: CATSTDRVSGYTF.